Below, one T cell receptor (beta chain) is given with its context. Its antigen is unknown. No much larger clonotype is one base removed from it; base qualities were not supplied. This sample was taken from a study of T cell changes during pregnancy in multiple sclerosis (dated by TCRdb to the late 2010s). Looking at the study overall: The study looked at changes in the T cell repertoire across pregnancy in women with multiple sclerosis.

The protocol used for the library was the immunoSEQ multiplex PCR assay. This immuneACCESS table, as held by TCRdb, lists in-frame sequences with V and J called but not all clones. Of the missing ones, under half trace to an unresolved V gene in checked studies; the others have no known cause. Recorded for this sample are tens of thousands of clones; 85% to 95% of them occurred a single time. Of the sample, 2.8% falls within the top ten clones. This material consisted of peripheral blood, taken in the third trimester of pregnancy. This clonotype originated in a female donor in good health, enrolled as a control in a pregnancy study.

The nucleotides read TGTGCCAGCAGCTCTCCAAGGACAGGCTATGGCTACACCTTC. Its protein product is CASSSPRTGYGYTF. The chain is encoded by TRBV11-2 joined to TRBJ1-2; a stretch of 7 junction bases matches TRBD1. Its CDR3 holds 14 amino acids, cysteine through phenylalanine. The kept DNA is CDR3 alone, 42 bases in frame from the first base. The V end gives up 4 bases and the J end 4 bases, leaving 6 bases in the junction not matched to a gene. Based on the germline V gene, the CDR1 and CDR2 sequences are SGHAT and FQNNGV.